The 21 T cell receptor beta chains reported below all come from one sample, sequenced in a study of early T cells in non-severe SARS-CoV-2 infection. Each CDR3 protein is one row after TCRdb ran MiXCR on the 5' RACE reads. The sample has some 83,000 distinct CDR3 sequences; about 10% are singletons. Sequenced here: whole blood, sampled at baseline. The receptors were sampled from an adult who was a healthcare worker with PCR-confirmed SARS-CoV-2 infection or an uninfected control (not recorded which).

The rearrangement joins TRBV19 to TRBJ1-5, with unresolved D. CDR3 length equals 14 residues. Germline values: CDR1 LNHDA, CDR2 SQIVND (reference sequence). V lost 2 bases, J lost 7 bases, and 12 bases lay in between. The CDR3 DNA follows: TGTGCCAGTAGTATAACGGGGTTAGGCCAGCCCCAGCATTTT. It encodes CASSITGLGQPQHF. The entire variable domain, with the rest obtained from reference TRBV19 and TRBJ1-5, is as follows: DGGITQSPKYLFRKEGQNVTLSCEQNLNHDAMYWYRQDPGQGLRLIYYSQIVNDFQKGDIAEGYSVSREKKESFPLTVTSAQKNPTAFYLCASSITGLGQPQHFGDGTRLSIL.

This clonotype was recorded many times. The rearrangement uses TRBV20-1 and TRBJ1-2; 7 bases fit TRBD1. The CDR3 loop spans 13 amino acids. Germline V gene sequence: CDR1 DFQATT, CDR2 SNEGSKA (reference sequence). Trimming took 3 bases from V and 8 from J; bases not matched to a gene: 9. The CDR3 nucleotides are TGCAGTGCTAGCGCAGGGGGAAGAAACGGCTACACCTTC. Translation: CSASAGGRNGYTF.

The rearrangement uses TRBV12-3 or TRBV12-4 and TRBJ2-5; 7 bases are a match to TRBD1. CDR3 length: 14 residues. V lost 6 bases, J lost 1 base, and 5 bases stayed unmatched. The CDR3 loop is CASRITGAQETQYF. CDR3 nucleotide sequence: TGTGCCAGCAGAATCACAGGGGCCCAAGAGACCCAGTACTTC.

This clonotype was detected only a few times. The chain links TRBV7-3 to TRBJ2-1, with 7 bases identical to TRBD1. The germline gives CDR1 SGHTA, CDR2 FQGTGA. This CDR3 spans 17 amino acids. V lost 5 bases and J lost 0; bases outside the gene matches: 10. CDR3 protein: CASSPNPGTVSYNEQFF. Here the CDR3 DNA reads TGTGCCAGCAGCCCCAACCCAGGGACAGTCTCCTACAATGAGCAGTTCTTC.

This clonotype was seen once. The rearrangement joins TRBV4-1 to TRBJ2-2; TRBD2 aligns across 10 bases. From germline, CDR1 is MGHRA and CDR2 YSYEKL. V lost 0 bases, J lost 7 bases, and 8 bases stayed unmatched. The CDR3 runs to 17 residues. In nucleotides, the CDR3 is TGCGCCAGCAGCCAAGAGGCTAGCGGGAGCCAAGGCGGGGAGCTGTTTTTT. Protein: CASSQEASGSQGGELFF.

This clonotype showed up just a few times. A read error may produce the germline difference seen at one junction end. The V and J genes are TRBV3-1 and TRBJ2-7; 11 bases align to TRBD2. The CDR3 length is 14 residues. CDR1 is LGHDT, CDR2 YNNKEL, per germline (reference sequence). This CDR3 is CASSQRRLTSGVHF. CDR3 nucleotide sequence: TGTGCCAGCAGCCAACGGCGACTGACTAGCGGGGTGCACTTC.

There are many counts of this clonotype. The CDR3 nucleotides read TGTGCCAGCAGGGCGGGCGACACTAGCACAGATACGCAGTATTTT. Its protein product is CASRAGDTSTDTQYF. The V call is TRBV28, the J call TRBJ2-3; D perhaps matches TRBD2 (5 bases). The germline V gene has CDR1 MDHEN and CDR2 SYDVKM. Trimming left V 6 bases short and J 0 bases short, with 13 bases between. The CDR3 extends over 15 amino acids.

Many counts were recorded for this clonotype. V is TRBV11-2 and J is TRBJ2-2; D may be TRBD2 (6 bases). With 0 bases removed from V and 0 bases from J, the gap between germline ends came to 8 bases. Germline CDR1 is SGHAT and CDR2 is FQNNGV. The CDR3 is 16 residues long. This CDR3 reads CASSLEVAANTGELFF. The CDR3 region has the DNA TGTGCCAGCAGCTTAGAAGTAGCGGCGAACACCGGGGAGCTGTTTTTT.

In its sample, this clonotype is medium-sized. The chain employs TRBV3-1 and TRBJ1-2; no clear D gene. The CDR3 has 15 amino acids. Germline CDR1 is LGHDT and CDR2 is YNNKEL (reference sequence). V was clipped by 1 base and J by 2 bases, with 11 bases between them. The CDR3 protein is CASSQGSGGNYGYTF. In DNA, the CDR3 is TGTGCCAGCAGCCAAGGGTCGGGAGGGAACTATGGCTACACCTTC.

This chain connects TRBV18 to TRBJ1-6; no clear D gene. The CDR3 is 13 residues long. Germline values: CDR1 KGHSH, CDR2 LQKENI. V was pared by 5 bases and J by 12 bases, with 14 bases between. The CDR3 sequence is CASSGTGSEPLHF. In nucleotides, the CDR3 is TGTGCCAGCTCAGGCACGGGGTCCGAACCCCTCCACTTT.

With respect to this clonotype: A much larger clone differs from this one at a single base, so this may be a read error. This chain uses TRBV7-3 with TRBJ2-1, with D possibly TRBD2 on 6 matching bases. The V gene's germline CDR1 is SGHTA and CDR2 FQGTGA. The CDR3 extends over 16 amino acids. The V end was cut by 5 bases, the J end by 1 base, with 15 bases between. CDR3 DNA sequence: TGTGCCAGCAGCGGGGGGTCGGGATGGTCCTACAATGAGCAGTTCTTC. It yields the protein CASSGGSGWSYNEQFF.

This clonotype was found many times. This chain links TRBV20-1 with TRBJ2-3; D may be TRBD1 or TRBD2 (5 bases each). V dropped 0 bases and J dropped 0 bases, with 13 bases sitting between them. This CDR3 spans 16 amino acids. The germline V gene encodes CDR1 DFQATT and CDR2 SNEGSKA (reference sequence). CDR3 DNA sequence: TGCAGTGCTAGAGAGGTCTGGGGCGGGAGCACAGATACGCAGTATTTT. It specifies CSAREVWGGSTDTQYF.

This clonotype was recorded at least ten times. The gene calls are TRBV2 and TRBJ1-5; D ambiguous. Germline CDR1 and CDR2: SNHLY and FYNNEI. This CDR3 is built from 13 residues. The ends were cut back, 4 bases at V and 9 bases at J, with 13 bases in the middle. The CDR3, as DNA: TGTGCCAGCAGTGGAGGGTTCGATCGGCCCCAGCATTTT. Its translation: CASSGGFDRPQHF. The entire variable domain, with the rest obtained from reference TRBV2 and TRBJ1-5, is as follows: EPEVTQTPSHQVTQMGQEVILRCVPISNHLYFYWYRQILGQKVEFLVSFYNNEISEKSEIFDDQFSVERPDGSNFTLKIRSTKLEDSAMYFCASSGGFDRPQHFGDGTRLSIL.

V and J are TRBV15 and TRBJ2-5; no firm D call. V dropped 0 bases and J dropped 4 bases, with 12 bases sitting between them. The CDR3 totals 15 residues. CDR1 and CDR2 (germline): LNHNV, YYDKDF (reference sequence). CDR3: CATSRDRGVSETQYF. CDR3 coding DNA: TGTGCCACCAGCAGAGATCGAGGCGTCTCAGAGACCCAGTACTTC.

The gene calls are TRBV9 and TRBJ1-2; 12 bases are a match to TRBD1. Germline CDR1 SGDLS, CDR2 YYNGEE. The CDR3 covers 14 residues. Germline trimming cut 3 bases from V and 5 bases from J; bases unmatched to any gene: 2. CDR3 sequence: CASSAGQGAYGYTF. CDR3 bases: TGTGCCAGCAGCGCGGGACAGGGGGCTTATGGCTACACCTTC. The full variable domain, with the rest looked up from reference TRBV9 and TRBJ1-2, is DSGVTQTPKHLITATGQRVTLRCSPRSGDLSVYWYQQSLDQGLQFLIQYYNGEERAKGNILERFSAQQFPDLHSELNLSSLELGDSALYFCASSAGQGAYGYTFGSGTRLTVV.

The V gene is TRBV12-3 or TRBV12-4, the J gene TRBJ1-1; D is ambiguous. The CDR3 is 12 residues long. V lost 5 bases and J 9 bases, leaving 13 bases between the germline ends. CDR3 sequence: CASSPRPYQAFF. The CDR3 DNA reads TGTGCCAGCAGTCCGCGCCCGTACCAAGCTTTCTTT.

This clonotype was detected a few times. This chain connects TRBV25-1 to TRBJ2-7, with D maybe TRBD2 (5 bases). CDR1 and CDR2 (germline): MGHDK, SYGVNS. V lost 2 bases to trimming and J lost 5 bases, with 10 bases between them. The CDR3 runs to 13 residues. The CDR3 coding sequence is TGTGCCAGCAGTGAAACTAGTATCCACGAGCAGTACTTC. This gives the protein CASSETSIHEQYF.

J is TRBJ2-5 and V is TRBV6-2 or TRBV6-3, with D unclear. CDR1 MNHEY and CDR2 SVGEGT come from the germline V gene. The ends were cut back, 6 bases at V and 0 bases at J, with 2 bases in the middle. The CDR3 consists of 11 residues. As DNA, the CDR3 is TGTGCCAGCAGCCACCAAGAGACCCAGTACTTC. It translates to CASSHQETQYF.

CDR3 sequence: CASEEPGRFYEQYF. CDR3 DNA: TGTGCCAGCGAAGAGCCAGGCCGATTCTACGAGCAGTACTTC. The chain carries TRBV28 and TRBJ2-7; D not certain. V lost 8 bases to trimming and J lost 3 bases, with 17 bases between them. From germline, CDR1 is MDHEN and CDR2 SYDVKM. This CDR3 comprises 14 residues.

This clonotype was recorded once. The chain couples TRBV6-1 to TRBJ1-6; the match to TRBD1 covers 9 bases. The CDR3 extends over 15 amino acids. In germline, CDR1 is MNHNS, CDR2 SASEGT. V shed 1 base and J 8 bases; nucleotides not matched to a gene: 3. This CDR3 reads CASSEGGQGHSPLHF. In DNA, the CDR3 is TGTGCCAGCAGTGAAGGCGGACAGGGGCATTCACCCCTCCACTTT.

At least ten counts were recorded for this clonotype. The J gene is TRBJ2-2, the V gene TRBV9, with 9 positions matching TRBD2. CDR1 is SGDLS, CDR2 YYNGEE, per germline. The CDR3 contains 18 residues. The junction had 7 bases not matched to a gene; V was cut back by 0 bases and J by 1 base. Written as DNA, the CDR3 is TGTGCCAGCAGCGTAGGTGGGACGACTAGCGGGAACACCGGGGAGCTGTTTTTT. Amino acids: CASSVGGTTSGNTGELFF.